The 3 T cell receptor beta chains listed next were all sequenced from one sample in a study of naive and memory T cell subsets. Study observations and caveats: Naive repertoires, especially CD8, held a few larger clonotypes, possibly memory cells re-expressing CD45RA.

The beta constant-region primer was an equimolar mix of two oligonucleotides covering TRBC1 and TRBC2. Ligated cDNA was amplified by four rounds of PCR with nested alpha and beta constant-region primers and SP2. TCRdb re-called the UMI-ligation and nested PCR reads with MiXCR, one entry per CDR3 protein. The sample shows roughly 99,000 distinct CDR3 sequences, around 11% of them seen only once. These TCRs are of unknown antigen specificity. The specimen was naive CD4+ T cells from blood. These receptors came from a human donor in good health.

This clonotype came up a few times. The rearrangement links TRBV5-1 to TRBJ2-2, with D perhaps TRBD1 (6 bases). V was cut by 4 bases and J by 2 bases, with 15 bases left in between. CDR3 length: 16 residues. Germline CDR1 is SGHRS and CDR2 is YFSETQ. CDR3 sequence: CASSRIRDTNTGELFF. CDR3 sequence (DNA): TGCGCCAGCAGCCGAATCCGGGACACTAACACCGGGGAGCTGTTTTTT.

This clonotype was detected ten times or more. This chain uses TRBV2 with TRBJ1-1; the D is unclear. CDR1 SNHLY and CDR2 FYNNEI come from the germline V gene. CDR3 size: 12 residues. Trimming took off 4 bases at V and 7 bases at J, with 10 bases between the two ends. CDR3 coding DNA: TGTGCCAGCAGTGGAGGCGAGATTGAAGCTTTCTTT. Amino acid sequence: CASSGGEIEAFF. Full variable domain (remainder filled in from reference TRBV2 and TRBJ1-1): EPEVTQTPSHQVTQMGQEVILRCVPISNHLYFYWYRQILGQKVEFLVSFYNNEISEKSEIFDDQFSVERPDGSNFTLKIRSTKLEDSAMYFCASSGGEIEAFFGQGTRLTVV.

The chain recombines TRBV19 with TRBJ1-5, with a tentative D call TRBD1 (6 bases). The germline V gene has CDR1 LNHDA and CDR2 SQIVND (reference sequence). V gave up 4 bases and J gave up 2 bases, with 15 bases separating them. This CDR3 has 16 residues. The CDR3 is CASSTPLGQRNQPQHF. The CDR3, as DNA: TGTGCCAGTAGTACACCCCTAGGACAGCGCAATCAGCCCCAGCATTTT.